The 11 T cell receptor beta chains listed next were all sequenced from one sample in a study of T cells in Graves' hyperthyroidism and ophthalmopathy. Template material for amplifying TCR beta CDR3 regions consisted of RNA transcripts. During a first-round RT-PCR of the TCR CDR3, the HTBI primer set was used. TCRdb used MiXCR to reprocess the multiplex PCR reads, holding one entry per CDR3 protein. The sample contains fewer than 450,000 distinct CDR3 sequences, approximately 18% of which appear only once. Sequenced input: blood. The source is a woman aged 25 to 39 with Graves' hyperthyroidism that later progressed to Graves' ophthalmopathy.

This clonotype was counted many times. The rearrangement joins TRBV12-3 or TRBV12-4 to TRBJ2-5; D is perhaps TRBD1 (5 bases). The CDR3 contains 15 residues. V lost 0 bases and J lost 8, with 16 bases in between. The CDR3 DNA reads TGTGCCAGCAGTTTAGCGCTTGGACATTTGGTAACCCAGTACTTC. This translates into CASSLALGHLVTQYF.

The chain employs TRBV30 and TRBJ2-1, with D possibly matching TRBD1 (6 bases). The germline gives CDR1 GTSNPN, CDR2 SVGIG (reference sequence). The CDR3 is 12 amino acids. Trimming cost V 0 bases and J 14 bases, with 14 bases left between them. The CDR3 region has the DNA TGTGCCTGGAGTGTAAGGTTACAGGGAGAGTTCTTC. Translating gives CAWSVRLQGEFF.

This clonotype occurred many times. The chain has TRBV10-3 and TRBJ1-1, with TRBD1 matching 7 bases. With V trimmed by 3 bases and J by 1 base, 8 bases remained unmatched. Germline CDR1 reads ENHRY; CDR2 reads SYGVKD. The CDR3 runs to 16 residues. CDR3 sequence: CAISDFTGTENTEAFF. Written as DNA, the CDR3 is TGTGCCATCAGTGACTTTACCGGGACAGAGAACACTGAAGCTTTCTTT.

This clonotype has at least ten counts. V usage is TRBV19 and J usage is TRBJ1-1; no clear D. The germline V and J ends were trimmed by 7 bases and 2 bases, with 11 bases remaining between them. This CDR3 region has 13 residues. The germline CDR1 and CDR2 sequences are LNHDA and SQIVND (reference sequence). The CDR3 sequence is CASTSGANTEAFF. CDR3 sequence (DNA): TGTGCCAGTACCAGTGGAGCCAACACTGAAGCTTTCTTT.

This clonotype was detected only once. The rearrangement uses TRBV7-2 and TRBJ1-4; 7 nucleotides agree with TRBD1. Losses at the gene ends were 5 bases for V and 10 bases for J; bases not matched to a gene: 10. Germline V lookup: CDR1 SGHTA, CDR2 FQGNSA. This CDR3 region has 14 residues. CDR3 amino acids: CASSPETGNGKLFF. The DNA for the CDR3 is TGTGCCAGCAGCCCCGAGACAGGGAACGGAAAACTGTTTTTT. The whole variable domain, remainder taken from reference TRBV7-2 and TRBJ1-4, is GAGVSQSPSNKVTEKGKDVELRCDPISGHTALYWYRQSLGQGLEFLIYFQGNSAPDKSGLPSDRFSAERTGGSVSTLTIQRTQQEDSAVYLCASSPETGNGKLFFGSGTQLSVL.

This clonotype was detected many times. V is TRBV7-9 and J is TRBJ2-5; no clear D. Between the trimmed V and J ends, which lost 5 bases and 2 bases, there was a span of 6 bases. The CDR3 runs to 12 residues. The germline V gene encodes CDR1 SEHNR and CDR2 FQNEAQ (reference sequence). The CDR3 DNA reads as TGTGCCAGCAGCCCGGATCAAGAGACCCAGTACTTC. It is translated as CASSPDQETQYF.

The chain links TRBV3-1 to TRBJ2-7; TRBD1 or TRBD2 may be the D gene (5 bases each). The CDR3 is 16 residues long. Germline V gene lookup returns CDR1 LGHDT and CDR2 YNNKEL (reference sequence). Trimming pared 2 bases from V and 5 bases from J, leaving 19 bases between. The CDR3 protein is CASSQNSIFGADEQYF. The CDR3 nucleotides are TGTGCCAGCAGCCAAAACTCGATATTCGGGGCAGACGAGCAGTACTTC.

This clonotype came up a few times. The chain couples TRBV30 to TRBJ2-3, with no clear D. Germline V lookup: CDR1 GTSNPN, CDR2 SVGIG (reference sequence). The CDR3 runs to 16 residues. Trimming pared 0 bases from V and 2 bases from J, leaving 15 bases between. The CDR3 loop reads CAWSVRTAAYTDTQYF. CDR3 nucleotides: TGTGCCTGGAGTGTACGAACAGCCGCATACACAGATACGCAGTATTTT.

This clonotype was seen a few times. The rearrangement uses TRBV7-9 and TRBJ2-1; 7 positions match TRBD2. CDR3 length equals 14 residues. The junction had 8 bases not matched to a gene; V was cut back by 6 bases and J by 6 bases. Germline-derived CDR1 and CDR2 are SEHNR and FQNEAQ (reference sequence). This CDR3 is CASRQGGPGNEQFF. The CDR3 bases are TGTGCCAGCAGGCAGGGAGGGCCGGGCAATGAGCAGTTCTTC.

The chain employs TRBV11-2 and TRBJ1-2; D is perhaps TRBD1 (5 bases). V lost 1 base, J lost 0 bases, and 12 bases lay in between. Germline-derived CDR1 and CDR2 are SGHAT and FQNNGV. The CDR3 runs to 16 residues. The CDR3 sequence is CASSLAGTLANYGYTF. Written as DNA, the CDR3 is TGTGCCAGCAGCTTAGCCGGGACGTTAGCTAACTATGGCTACACCTTC.

This chain connects TRBV4-3 to TRBJ2-7; TRBD1 might be the D (5 bases). Between the trimmed V and J ends, which lost 5 bases and 0 bases, there was a span of 14 bases. The CDR3 runs to 15 residues. Germline loops: CDR1 LGHNA, CDR2 YSLEER. The CDR3, as DNA: TGCGCCAGCAGCTATACAGGTCAGCCCTCCTACGAGCAGTACTTC. It codes for CASSYTGQPSYEQYF.